This paragraph reports one T cell receptor beta chain. What it binds is not known. Some clones are missing from TCRdb's copy, which holds only in-frame ones; the method was immunoSEQ multiplex PCR. Among 100,000 to 150,000 clones, about 86% were seen once, and the ten largest hold roughly 13%. This sample is drawn from a study of PD-1 blockade in mismatch repair-deficient tumors. Germline loops: CDR1 MNHEY, CDR2 SVGAGI. The CDR3 has 12 amino acids. The V and J ends lost 8 bases and 1 base respectively, with 6 bases between them. Mismatch repair deficiency was confirmed in all patients, by PCR or immunohistochemistry. The TCR-sequenced patients were a few responders to pembrolizumab. The study, taken as a whole, reports: After pembrolizumab, tumor-resident clones rose rapidly, then generally contracted before radiologic responses.

This material consisted of peripheral blood, taken 44 weeks after starting pembrolizumab. This chain uses TRBV6-5 with TRBJ2-1; D gene uncertain. The clonotype originates from an adult with mismatch repair-deficient cancer. The CDR3 DNA follows: TGTGCCAGCGAGAGTTCCTACAATGAGCAGTTCTTC. It codes for CASESSYNEQFF.